This T cell receptor beta chain was observed in a study of T-cell reconstitution after alpha-beta-depleted transplantation in children. This clonotype was recorded a few times. The CDR3 has 14 amino acids. Trimming removed 1 base from V and 5 bases from J, with 11 bases in between. Germline V gene data show CDR1 as SGHVS and CDR2 as FQNEAQ. Molecular barcoding with unique molecular identifiers was used for the TCRbeta library. TCRdb used MiXCR to reprocess the PCR reads, holding one entry per CDR3 protein. The sample holds 450,000 to 600,000 distinct CDR3 sequences, about 30% seen once. This TCR came from a human donor who donated a stem cell graft to a child with aplastic anemia. This chain joins TRBV7-8 and TRBJ2-5; the D gene is possibly TRBD1 (5 bases). Here the sequenced sample was PBMCs from the stem cell graft donor, taken from the stem cell graft. This chain's CDR3 is CASSLVQGTETQYF. DNA for the CDR3: TGTGCCAGCAGCTTAGTTCAGGGTACGGAGACCCAGTACTTC.